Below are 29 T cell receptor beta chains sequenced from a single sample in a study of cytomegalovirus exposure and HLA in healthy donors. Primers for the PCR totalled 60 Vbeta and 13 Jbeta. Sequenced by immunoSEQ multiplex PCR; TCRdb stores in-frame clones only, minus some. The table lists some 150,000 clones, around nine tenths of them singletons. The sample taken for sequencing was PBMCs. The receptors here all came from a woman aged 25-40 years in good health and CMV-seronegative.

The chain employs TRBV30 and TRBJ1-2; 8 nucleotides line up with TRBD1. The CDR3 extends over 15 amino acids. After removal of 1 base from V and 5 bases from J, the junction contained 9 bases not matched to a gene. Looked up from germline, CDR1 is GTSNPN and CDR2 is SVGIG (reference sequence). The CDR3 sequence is CAWSGTNRGWYGYTF. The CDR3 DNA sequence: TGTGCCTGGAGTGGGACAAACAGGGGGTGGTATGGCTACACCTTC.

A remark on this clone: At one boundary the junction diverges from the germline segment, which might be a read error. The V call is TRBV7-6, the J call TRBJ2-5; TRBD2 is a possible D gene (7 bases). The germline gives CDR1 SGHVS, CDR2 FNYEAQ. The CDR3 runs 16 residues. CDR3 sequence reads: CASSARDPPLRGAPHF. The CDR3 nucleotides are TGTGCCAGCAGCGCCCGGGACCCGCCTCTTCGGGGGGCTCCCCACTTC. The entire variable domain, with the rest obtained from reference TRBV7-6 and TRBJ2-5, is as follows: GAGVSQSPRYKVTKRGQDVALRCDPISGHVSLYWYRQALGQGPEFLTYFNYEAQQDKSGLPNDRFSAERPEGSISTLTIQRTEQRDSAMYRCASSARDPPLRGAPHFGPGTRLLVL.

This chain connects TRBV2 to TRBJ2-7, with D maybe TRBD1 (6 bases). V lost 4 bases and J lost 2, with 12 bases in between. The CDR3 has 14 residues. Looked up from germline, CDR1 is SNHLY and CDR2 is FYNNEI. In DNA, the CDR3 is TGTGCCAGCAGTGGGGGCAGGGGAGCCTACGAGCAGTACTTC. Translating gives CASSGGRGAYEQYF.

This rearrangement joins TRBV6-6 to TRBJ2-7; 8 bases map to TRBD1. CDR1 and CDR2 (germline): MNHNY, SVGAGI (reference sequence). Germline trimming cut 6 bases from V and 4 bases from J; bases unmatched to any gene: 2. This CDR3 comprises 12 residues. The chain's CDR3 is CASRRQGYEQYF. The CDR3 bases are TGTGCCAGCAGAAGACAGGGGTACGAGCAGTACTTC.

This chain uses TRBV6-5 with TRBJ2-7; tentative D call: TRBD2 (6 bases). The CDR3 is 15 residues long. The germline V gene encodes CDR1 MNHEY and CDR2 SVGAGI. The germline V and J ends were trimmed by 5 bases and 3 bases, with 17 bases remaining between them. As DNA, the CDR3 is TGTGCCAGCAGTACCTTCGGGGGTATTAGCTACGAGCAGTACTTC. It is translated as CASSTFGGISYEQYF.

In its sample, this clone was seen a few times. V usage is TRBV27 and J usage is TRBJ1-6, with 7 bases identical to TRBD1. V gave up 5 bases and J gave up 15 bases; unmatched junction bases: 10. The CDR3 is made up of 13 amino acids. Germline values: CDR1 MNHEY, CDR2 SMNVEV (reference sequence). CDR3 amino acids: CASSPRDSRFLHF. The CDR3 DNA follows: TGTGCCAGCAGTCCCCGGGACAGCCGGTTCCTCCACTTT.

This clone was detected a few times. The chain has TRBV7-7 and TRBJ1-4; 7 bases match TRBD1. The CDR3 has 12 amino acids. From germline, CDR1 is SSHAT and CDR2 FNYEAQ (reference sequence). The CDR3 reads CARPPGQSLLFF. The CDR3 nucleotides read TGTGCTAGGCCTCCGGGACAGTCTCTACTGTTTTTT. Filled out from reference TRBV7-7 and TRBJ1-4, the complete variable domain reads GAGVSQSPRYKVTKRGQDVTLRCDPISSHATLYWYQQALGQGPEFLTYFNYEAQPDKSGLPSDRFSAERPEGSISTLTIQRTEQRDSAMYRCARPPGQSLLFFGSGTQLSVL.

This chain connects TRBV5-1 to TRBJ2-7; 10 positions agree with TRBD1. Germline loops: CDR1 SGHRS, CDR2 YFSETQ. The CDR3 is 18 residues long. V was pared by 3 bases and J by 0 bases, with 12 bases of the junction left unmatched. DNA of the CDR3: TGCGCCAGCAGCTACTTTTCGGGACAGGGGTTGAGCTCCTACGAGCAGTACTTC. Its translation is CASSYFSGQGLSSYEQYF.

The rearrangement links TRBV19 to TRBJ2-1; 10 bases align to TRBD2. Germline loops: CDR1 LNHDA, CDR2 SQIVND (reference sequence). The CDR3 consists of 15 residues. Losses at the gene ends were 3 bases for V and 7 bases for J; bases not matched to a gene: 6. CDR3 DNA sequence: TGTGCCAGTAGTATGGGTAGCGGGGGGTTAAATGAGCAGTTCTTC. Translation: CASSMGSGGLNEQFF.

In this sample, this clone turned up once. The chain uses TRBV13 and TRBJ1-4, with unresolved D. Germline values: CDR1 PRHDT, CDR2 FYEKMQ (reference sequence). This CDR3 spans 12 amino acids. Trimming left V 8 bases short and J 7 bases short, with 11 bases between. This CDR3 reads CASRGGSEKLFF. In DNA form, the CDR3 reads TGTGCCAGCCGTGGAGGGTCTGAAAAACTGTTTTTT.

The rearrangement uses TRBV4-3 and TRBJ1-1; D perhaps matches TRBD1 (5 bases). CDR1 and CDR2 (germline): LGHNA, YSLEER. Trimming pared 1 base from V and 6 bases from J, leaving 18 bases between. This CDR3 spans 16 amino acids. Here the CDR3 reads CASSQVFRAGDAEAFF. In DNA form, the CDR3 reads TGCGCCAGCAGCCAAGTGTTCAGGGCGGGGGATGCTGAAGCTTTCTTT.

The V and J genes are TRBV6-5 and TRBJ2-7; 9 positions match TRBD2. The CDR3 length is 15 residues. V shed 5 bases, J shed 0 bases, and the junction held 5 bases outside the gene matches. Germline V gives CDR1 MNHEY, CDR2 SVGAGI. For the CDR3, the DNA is TGTGCCAGCAGTCTACTAGCGGGTGGCTCCTACGAGCAGTACTTC. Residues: CASSLLAGGSYEQYF.

CDR3 residues: CASSAPLGQGGFNEQFF. CDR3 in DNA: TGTGCCAGCAGCGCACCACTTGGACAGGGGGGATTCAATGAGCAGTTCTTC. The chain combines TRBV9 with TRBJ2-1; 10 positions agree with TRBD1. From germline, CDR1 is SGDLS and CDR2 YYNGEE. Unmatched junction bases numbered 12, after V lost 3 bases and J lost 6 bases. The CDR3 contains 17 residues. The full variable domain, with the rest looked up from reference TRBV9 and TRBJ2-1, is DSGVTQTPKHLITATGQRVTLRCSPRSGDLSVYWYQQSLDQGLQFLIQYYNGEERAKGNILERFSAQQFPDLHSELNLSSLELGDSALYFCASSAPLGQGGFNEQFFGPGTRLTVL.

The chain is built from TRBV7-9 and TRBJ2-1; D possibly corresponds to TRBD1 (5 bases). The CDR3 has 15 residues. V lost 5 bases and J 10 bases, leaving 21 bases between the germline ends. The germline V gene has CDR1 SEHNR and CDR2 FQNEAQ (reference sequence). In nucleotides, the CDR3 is TGTGCCAGCAGCCAAAGTTGGGGCCCTGGGGAAGAGCAGTTCTTC. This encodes CASSQSWGPGEEQFF.

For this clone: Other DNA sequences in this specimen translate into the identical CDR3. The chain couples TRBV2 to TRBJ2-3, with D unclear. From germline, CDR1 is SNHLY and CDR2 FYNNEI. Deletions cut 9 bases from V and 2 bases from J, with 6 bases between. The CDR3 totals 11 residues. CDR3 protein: CASSNTDTQYF. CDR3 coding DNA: TGTGCCAGTTCAAACACAGATACGCAGTATTTT.

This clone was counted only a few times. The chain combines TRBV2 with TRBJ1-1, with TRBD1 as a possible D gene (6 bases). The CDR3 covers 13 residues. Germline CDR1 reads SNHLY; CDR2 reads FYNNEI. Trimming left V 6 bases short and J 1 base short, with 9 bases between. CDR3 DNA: TGTGCCAGCAGGGGACACCAGAACACTGAAGCTTTCTTT. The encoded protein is CASRGHQNTEAFF.

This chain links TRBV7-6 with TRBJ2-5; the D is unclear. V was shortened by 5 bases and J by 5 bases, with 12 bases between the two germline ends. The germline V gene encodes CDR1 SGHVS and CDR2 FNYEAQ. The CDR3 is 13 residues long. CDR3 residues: CASSALRWETQYF. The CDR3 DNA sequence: TGTGCCAGCAGCGCCCTCCGGTGGGAGACCCAGTACTTC.

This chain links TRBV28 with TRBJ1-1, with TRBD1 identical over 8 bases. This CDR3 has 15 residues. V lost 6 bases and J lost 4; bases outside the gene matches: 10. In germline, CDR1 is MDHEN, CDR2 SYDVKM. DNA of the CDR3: TGTGCCAGCAGAGGGACAGGAGGTGAGATCACTGAAGCTTTCTTT. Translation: CASRGTGGEITEAFF. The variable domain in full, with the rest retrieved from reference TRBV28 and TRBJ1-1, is DVKVTQSSRYLVKRTGEKVFLECVQDMDHENMFWYRQDPGLGLRLIYFSYDVKMKEKGDIPEGYSVSREKKERFSLILESASTNQTSMYLCASRGTGGEITEAFFGQGTRLTVV.

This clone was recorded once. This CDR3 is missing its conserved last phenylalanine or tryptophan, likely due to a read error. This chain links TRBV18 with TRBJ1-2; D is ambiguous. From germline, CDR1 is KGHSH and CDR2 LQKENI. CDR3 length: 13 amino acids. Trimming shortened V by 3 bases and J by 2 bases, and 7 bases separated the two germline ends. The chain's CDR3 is CASSPAENYGYTL. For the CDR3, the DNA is TGTGCCAGCTCACCCGCAGAAAACTATGGCTACACCTTA.

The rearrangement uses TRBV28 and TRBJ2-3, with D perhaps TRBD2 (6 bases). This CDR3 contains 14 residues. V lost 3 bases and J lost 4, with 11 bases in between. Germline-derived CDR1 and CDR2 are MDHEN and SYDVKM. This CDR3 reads CASSFGASADTQYF. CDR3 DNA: TGTGCCAGCAGTTTTGGGGCTAGCGCAGATACGCAGTATTTT.

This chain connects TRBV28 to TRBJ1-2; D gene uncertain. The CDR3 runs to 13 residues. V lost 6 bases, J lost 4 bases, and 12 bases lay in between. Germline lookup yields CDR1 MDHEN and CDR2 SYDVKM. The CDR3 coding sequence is TGTGCCAGCAGCTTGACACTTTTCTATGGCTACACCTTC. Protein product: CASSLTLFYGYTF.

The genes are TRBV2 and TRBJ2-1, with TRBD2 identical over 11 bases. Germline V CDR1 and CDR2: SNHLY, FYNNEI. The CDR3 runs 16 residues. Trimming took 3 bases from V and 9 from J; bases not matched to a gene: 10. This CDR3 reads CASSDVAGGPRGEQFF. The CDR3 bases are TGTGCCAGCAGTGACGTAGCGGGGGGGCCTAGGGGTGAGCAGTTCTTC. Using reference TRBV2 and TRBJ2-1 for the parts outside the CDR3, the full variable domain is EPEVTQTPSHQVTQMGQEVILRCVPISNHLYFYWYRQILGQKVEFLVSFYNNEISEKSEIFDDQFSVERPDGSNFTLKIRSTKLEDSAMYFCASSDVAGGPRGEQFFGPGTRLTVL.

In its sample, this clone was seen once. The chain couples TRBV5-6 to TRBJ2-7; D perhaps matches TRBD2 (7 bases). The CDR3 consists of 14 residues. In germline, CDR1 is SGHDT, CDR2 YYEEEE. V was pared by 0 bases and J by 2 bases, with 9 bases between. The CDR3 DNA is TGTGCCAGCAGCTTGGGGGGGGGCCCCTACGAGCAGTACTTC. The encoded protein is CASSLGGGPYEQYF.

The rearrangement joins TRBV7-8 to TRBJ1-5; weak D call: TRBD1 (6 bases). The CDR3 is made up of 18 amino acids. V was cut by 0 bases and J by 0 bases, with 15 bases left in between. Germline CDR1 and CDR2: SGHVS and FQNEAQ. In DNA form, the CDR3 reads TGTGCCAGCAGCTTAGCCTTCGGGACATATTCTAGCAATCAGCCCCAGCATTTT. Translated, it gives CASSLAFGTYSSNQPQHF.

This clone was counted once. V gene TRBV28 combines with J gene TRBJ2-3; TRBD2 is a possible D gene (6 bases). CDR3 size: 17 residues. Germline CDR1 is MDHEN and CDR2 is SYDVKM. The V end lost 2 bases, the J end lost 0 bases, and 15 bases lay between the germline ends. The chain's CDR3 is CASSLPGVRTSTDTQYF. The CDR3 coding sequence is TGTGCCAGCAGTTTACCGGGGGTCCGCACTAGCACAGATACGCAGTATTTT.

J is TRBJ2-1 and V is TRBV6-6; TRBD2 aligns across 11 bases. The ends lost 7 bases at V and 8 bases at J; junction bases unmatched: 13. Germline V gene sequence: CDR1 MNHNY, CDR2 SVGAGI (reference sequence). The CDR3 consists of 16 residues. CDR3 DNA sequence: TGTGCCAGCAACGAAGTAGCGGGGGGGCCTATTCATGAGCAGTTCTTC. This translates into CASNEVAGGPIHEQFF.

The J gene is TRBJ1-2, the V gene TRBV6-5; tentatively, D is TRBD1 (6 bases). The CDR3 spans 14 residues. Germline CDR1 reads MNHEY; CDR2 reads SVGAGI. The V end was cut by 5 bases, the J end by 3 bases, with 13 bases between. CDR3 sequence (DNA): TGTGCCAGCAGTGAACAGGGTATAGACTATGGCTACACCTTC. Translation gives CASSEQGIDYGYTF.

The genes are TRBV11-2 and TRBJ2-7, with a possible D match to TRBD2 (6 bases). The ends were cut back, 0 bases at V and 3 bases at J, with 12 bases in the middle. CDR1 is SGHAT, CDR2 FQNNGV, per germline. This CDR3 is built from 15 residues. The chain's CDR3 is CASSLEGGGFYEQYF. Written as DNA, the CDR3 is TGTGCCAGCAGCTTAGAGGGGGGTGGTTTCTACGAGCAGTACTTC.

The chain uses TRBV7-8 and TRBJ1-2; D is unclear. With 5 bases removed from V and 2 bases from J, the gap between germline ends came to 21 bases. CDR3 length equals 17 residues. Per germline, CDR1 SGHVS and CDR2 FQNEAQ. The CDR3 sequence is CASSPRPGLLRNYGYTF. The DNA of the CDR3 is TGTGCCAGCAGCCCCCGCCCCGGACTATTAAGGAACTATGGCTACACCTTC.